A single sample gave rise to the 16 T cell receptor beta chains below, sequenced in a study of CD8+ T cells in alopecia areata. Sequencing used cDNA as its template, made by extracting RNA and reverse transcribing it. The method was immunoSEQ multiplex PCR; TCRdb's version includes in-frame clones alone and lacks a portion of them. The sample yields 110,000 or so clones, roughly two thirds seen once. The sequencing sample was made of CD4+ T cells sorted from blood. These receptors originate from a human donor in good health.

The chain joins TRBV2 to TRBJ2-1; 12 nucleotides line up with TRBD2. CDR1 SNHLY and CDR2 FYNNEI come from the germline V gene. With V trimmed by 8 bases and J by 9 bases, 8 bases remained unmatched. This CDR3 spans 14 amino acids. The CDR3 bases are TGTGCCAGCTGCGTCGCTAGCGGGGGGGGTGAGCAGTTCTTC. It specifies CASCVASGGGEQFF.

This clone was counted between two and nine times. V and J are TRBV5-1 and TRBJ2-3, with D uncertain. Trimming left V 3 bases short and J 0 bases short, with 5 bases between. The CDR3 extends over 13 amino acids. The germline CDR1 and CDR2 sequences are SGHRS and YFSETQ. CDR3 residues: CASSSTSTDTQYF. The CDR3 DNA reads TGCGCCAGCAGCTCTACTAGCACAGATACGCAGTATTTT.

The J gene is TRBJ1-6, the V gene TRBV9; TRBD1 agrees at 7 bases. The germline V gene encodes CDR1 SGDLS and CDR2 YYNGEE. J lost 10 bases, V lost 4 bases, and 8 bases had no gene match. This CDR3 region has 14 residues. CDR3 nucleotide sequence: TGTGCCAGCAGCTTCCGACAGGGCTACTCACCCCTCCACTTT. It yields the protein CASSFRQGYSPLHF. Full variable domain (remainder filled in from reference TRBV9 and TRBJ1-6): DSGVTQTPKHLITATGQRVTLRCSPRSGDLSVYWYQQSLDQGLQFLIQYYNGEERAKGNILERFSAQQFPDLHSELNLSSLELGDSALYFCASSFRQGYSPLHFGNGTRLTVT.

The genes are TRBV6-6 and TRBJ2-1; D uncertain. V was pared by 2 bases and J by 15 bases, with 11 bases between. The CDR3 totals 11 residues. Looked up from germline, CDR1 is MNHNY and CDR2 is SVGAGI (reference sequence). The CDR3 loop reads CASSYPPKSFF. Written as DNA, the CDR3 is TGTGCCAGCAGTTACCCCCCGAAGTCGTTCTTC.

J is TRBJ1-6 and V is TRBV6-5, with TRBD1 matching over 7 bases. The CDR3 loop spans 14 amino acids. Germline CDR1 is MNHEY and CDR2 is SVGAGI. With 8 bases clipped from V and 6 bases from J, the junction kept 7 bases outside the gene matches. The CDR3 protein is CASGQTGPNSPLHF. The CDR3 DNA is TGTGCCAGCGGACAGACAGGGCCTAATTCACCCCTCCACTTT.

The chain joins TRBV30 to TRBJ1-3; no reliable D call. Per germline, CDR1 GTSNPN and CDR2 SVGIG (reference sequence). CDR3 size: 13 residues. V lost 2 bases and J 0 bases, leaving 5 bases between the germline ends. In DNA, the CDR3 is TGTGCCTGGAGTCACGCCTCTGGAAACACCATATATTTT. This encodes CAWSHASGNTIYF. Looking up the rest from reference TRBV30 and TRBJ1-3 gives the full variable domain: SQTIHQWPATLVQPVGSPLSLECTVEGTSNPNLYWYRQAAGRGLQLLFYSVGIGQISSEVPQNLSASRPQDRQFILSSKKLLLSDSGFYLCAWSHASGNTIYFGEGSWLTVV.

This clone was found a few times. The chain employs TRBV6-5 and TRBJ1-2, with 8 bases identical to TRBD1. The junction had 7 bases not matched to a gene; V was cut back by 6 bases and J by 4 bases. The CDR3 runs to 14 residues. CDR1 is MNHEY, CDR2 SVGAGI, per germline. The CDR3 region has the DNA TGTGCCAGCAGGACAGGGGTAGGAGTCTATGGCTACACCTTC. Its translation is CASRTGVGVYGYTF.

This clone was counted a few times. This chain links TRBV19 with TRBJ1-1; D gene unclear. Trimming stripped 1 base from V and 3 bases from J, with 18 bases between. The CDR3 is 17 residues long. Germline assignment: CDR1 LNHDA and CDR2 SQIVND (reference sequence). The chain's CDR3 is CASSIGRWRMADTEAFF. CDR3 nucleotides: TGTGCCAGTAGTATAGGGCGTTGGCGGATGGCGGACACTGAAGCTTTCTTT.

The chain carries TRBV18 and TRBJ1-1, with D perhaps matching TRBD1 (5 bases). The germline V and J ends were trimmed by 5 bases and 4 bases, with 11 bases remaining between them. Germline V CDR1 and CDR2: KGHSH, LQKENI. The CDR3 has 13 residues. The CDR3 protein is CASSARDGTEAFF. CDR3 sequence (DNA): TGTGCCAGCTCAGCACGGGACGGCACTGAAGCTTTCTTT. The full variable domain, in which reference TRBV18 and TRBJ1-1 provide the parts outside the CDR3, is NAGVMQNPRHLVRRRGQEARLRCSPMKGHSHVYWYRQLPEEGLKFMVYLQKENIIDESGMPKERFSAEFPKEGPSILRIQQVVRGDSAAYFCASSARDGTEAFFGQGTRLTVV.

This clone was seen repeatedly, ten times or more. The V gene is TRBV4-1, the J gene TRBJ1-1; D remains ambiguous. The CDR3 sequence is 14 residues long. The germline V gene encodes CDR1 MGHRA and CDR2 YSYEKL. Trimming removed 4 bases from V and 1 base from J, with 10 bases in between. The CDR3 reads CASSRATPNTEAFF. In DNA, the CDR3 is TGCGCCAGCAGCCGCGCGACTCCGAACACTGAAGCTTTCTTT.

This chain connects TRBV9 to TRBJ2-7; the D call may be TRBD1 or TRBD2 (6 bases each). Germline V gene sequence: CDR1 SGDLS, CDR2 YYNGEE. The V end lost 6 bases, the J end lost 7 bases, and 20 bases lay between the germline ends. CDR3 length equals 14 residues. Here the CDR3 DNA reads TGTGCCAGCACCAACGTGAGGGGGGCCCGGGAGCAGTACTTC. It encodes CASTNVRGAREQYF.

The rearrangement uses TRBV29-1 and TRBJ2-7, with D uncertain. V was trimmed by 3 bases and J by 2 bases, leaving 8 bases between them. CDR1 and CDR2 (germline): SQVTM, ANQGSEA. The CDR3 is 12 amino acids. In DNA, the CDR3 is TGCAGCGTTGAGGCTGAAACCTACGAGCAGTACTTC. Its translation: CSVEAETYEQYF.

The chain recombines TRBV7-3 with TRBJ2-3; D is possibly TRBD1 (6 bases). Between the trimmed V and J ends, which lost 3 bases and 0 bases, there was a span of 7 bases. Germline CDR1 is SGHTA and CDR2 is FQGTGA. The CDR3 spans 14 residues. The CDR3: CASSLDSSTDTQYF. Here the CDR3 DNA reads TGTGCCAGCAGCTTGGACAGTAGCACAGATACGCAGTATTTT. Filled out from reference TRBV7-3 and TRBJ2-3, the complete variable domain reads GAGVSQTPSNKVTEKGKYVELRCDPISGHTALYWYRQSLGQGPEFLIYFQGTGAADDSGLPNDRFFAVRPEGSVSTLKIQRTERGDSAVYLCASSLDSSTDTQYFGPGTRLTVL.

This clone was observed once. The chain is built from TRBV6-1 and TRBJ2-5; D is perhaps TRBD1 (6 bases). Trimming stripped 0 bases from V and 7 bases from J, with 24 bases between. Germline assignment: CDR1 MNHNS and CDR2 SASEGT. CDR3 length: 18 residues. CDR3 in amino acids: CASSEALQGSAFGGTQYF. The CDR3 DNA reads TGTGCCAGCAGTGAAGCGCTTCAGGGGTCAGCGTTTGGGGGGACCCAGTACTTC.

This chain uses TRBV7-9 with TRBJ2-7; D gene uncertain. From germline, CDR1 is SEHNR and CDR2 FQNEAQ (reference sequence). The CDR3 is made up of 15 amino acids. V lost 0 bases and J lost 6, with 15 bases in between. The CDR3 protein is CASSLASGPPSEQYF. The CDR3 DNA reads TGTGCCAGCAGCTTAGCGTCAGGCCCCCCATCCGAGCAGTACTTC.

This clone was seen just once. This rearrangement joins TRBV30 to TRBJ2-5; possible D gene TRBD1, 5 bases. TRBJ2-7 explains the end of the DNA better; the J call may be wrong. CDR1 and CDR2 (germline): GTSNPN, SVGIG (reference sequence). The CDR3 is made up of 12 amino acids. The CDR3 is CAWSTGSYEQYF. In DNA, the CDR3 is TGTGCCTGGAGTACAGGCTCCTACGAGCAGTACTTC.